The clone carrying this T cell receptor beta chain was observed a handful of times. Its antigen remains unidentified. Newly diagnosed patients aged 18 to 65 had hyperthyroidism of under 2 months' duration. In making diagnoses, clinical symptoms, serum thyroxine and TRAb, thyroid ultrasound and orbital computed tomography were all used. The data derive from a study of T cells in Graves' hyperthyroidism and ophthalmopathy. General study results and limits: The model foresaw ophthalmopathy a median around 6.8 months prior to onset.

Losses at the gene ends were 5 bases for V and 5 bases for J; bases not matched to a gene: 15. This CDR3 comprises 17 residues. Germline V gives CDR1 SGHTA, CDR2 FQGTGA. TCR beta CDR3 regions were amplified from RNA. Initially, a first-round RT-PCR of the TCR CDR3 employed the HTBI primer set. From the multiplex PCR reads, TCRdb called clonotypes with MiXCR, one entry per CDR3 protein. The table has over 150,000 distinct CDR3 sequences, about a sixth seen once. This clonotype was sampled from a woman between 50 and 59 years old with Graves' hyperthyroidism. Sequencing was performed on blood. The V call is TRBV7-3, the J call TRBJ2-1; 7 bases map to TRBD2. The CDR3 is CASSEIRLAVGDNEQFF. In DNA, the CDR3 is TGTGCCAGCAGCGAAATCCGGCTAGCGGTTGGGGACAATGAGCAGTTCTTC.